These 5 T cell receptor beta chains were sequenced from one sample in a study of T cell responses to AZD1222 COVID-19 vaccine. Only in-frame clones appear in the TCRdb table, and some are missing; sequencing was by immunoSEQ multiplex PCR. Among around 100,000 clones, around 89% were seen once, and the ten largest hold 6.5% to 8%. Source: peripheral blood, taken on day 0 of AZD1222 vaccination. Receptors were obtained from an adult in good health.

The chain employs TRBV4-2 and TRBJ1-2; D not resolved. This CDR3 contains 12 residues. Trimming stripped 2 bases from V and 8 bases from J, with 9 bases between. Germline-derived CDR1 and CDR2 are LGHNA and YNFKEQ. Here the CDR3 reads CASSQPGYGYTF. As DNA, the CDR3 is TGTGCCAGCAGCCAACCGGGTTACGGCTACACCTTC.

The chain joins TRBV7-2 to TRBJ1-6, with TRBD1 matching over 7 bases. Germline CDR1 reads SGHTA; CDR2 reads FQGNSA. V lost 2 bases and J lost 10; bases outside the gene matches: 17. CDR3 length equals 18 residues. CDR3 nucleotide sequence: TGTGCCAGCAGCTTATACGCCGACAGGGTGGTCAGGAACTCACCCCTCCACTTT. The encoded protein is CASSLYADRVVRNSPLHF.

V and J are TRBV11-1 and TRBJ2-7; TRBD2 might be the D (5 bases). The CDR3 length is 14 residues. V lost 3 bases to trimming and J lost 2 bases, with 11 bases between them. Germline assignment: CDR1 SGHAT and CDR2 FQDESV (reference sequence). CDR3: CASSFHSATYEQYF. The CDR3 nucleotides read TGTGCCAGCAGCTTTCATAGCGCTACCTACGAGCAGTACTTC.

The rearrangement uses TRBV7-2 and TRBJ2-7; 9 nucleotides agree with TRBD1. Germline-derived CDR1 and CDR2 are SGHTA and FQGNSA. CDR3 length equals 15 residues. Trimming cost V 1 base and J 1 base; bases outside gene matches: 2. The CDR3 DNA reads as TGTGCCAGCAGCTTAGGACAGGGGGTTTCCTACGAGCAGTACTTC. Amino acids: CASSLGQGVSYEQYF.

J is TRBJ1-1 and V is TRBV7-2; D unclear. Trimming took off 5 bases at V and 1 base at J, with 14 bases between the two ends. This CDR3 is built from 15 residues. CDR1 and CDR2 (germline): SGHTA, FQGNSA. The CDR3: CASSRPGRPNTEAFF. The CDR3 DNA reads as TGTGCCAGCAGCCGGCCAGGCAGGCCGAACACTGAAGCTTTCTTT. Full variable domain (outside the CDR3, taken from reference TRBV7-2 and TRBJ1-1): GAGVSQSPSNKVTEKGKDVELRCDPISGHTALYWYRQSLGQGLEFLIYFQGNSAPDKSGLPSDRFSAERTGGSVSTLTIQRTQQEDSAVYLCASSRPGRPNTEAFFGQGTRLTVV.